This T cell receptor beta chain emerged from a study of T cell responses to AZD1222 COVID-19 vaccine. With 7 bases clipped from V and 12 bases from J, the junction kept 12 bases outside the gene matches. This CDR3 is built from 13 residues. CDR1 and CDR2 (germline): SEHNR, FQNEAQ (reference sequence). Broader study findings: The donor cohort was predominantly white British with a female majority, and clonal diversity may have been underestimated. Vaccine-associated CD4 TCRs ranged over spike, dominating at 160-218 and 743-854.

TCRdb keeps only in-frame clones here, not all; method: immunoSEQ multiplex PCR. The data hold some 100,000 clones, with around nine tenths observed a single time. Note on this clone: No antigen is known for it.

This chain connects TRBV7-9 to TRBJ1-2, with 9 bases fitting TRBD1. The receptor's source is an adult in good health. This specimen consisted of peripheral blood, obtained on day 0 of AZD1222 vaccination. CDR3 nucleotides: TGTGCCAGCACAGGGACAGGGCATAAGGTTAACACCTTC. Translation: CASTGTGHKVNTF.